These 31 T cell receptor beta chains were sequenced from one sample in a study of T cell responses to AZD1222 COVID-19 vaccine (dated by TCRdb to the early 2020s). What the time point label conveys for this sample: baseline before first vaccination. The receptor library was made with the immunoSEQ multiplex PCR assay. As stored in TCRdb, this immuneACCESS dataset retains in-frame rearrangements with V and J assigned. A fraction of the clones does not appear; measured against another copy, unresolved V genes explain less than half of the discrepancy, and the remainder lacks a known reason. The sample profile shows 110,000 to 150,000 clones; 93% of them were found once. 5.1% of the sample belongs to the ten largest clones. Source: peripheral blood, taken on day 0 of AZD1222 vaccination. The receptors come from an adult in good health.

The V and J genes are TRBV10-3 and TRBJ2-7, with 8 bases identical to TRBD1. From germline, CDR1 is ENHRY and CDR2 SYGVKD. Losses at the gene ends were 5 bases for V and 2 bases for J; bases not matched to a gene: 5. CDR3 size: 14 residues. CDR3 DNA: TGTGCCATCAGTACTACAGGGGGGACCTACGAGCAGTACTTC. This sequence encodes CAISTTGGTYEQYF.

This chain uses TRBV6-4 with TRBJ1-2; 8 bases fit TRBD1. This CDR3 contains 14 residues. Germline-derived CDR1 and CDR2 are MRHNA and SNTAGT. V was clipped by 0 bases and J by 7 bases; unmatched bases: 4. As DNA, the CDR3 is TGTGCCAGCAGTGACTCACGACAGGGGCCTGGCTACACCTTC. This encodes CASSDSRQGPGYTF.

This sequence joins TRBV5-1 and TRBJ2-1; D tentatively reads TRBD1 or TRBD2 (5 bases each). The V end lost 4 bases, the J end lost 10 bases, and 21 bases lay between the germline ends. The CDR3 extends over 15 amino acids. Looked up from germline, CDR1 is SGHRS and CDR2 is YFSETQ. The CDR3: CASSLGTDTLGEQFF. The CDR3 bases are TGCGCCAGCAGCCTCGGGACGGACACCCTCGGGGAGCAGTTCTTC.

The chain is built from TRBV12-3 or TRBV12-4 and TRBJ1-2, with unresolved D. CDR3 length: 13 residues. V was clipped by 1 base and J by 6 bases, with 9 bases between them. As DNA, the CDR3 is TGTGCCAGCAGTTTAGACAGACTGGATGGCTACACCTTC. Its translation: CASSLDRLDGYTF.

CDR3 in amino acids: CASSPEYSNQPQHF. The CDR3 nucleotides read TGTGCCAGCAGCCCAGAGTATAGCAATCAGCCCCAGCATTTT. The J gene is TRBJ1-5, the V gene TRBV2, with unresolved D. Trimming stripped 6 bases from V and 0 bases from J, with 9 bases between. CDR3 length: 14 amino acids. Germline CDR1 SNHLY, CDR2 FYNNEI.

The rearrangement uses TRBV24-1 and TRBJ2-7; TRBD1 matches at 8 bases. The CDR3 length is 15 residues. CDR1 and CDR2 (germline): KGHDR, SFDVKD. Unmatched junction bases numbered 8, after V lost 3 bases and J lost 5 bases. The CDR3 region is CATSDGRDRTHEQYF. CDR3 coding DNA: TGTGCCACCAGTGATGGCCGGGACAGGACTCACGAGCAGTACTTC.

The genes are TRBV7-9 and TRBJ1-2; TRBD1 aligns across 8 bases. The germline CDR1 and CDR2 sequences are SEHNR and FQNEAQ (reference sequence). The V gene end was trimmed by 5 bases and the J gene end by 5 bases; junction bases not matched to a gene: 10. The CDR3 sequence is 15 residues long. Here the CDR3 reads CASSTAGGAGYGYTF. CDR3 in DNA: TGTGCCAGCAGCACAGCAGGGGGCGCGGGATATGGCTACACCTTC.

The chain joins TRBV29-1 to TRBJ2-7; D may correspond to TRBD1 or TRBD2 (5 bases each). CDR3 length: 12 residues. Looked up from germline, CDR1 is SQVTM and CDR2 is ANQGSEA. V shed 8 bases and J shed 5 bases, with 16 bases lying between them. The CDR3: CSFSGLEDEQYF. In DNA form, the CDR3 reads TGCAGCTTTTCAGGGTTGGAGGACGAGCAGTACTTC.

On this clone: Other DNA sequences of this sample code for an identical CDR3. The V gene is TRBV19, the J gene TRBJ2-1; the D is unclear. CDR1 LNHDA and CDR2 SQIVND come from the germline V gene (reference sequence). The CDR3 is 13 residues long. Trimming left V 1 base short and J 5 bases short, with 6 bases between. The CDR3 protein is CASSIGPNNEQFF. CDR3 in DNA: TGTGCCAGTAGTATAGGCCCTAACAATGAGCAGTTCTTC.

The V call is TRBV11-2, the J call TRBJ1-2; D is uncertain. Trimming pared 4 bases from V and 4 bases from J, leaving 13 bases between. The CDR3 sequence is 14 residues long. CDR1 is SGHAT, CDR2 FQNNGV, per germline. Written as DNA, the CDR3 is TGTGCCAGCAGCTCGCCGTTAGAAGGCTATGGCTACACCTTC. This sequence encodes CASSSPLEGYGYTF.

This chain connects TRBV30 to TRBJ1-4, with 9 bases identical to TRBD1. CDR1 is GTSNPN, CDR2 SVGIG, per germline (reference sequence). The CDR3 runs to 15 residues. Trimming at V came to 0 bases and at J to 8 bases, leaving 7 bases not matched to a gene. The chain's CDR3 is CAWSVRGTGREKLFF. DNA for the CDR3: TGTGCCTGGAGTGTACGAGGGACAGGGAGGGAAAAACTGTTTTTT.

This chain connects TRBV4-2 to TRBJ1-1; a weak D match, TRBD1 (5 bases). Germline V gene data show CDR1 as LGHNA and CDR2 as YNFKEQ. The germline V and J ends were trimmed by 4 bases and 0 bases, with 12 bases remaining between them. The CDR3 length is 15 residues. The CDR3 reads CASSLSTGLNTEAFF. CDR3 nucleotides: TGTGCCAGCAGCCTCTCAACAGGCTTGAACACTGAAGCTTTCTTT.

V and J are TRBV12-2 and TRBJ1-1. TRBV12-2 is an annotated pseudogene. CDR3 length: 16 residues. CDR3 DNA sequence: TGTGCAAGTCGCTTCAACATCGTCGCGGGGGAGACTGAAGCTTTCTTT. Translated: CASRFNIVAGETEAFF.

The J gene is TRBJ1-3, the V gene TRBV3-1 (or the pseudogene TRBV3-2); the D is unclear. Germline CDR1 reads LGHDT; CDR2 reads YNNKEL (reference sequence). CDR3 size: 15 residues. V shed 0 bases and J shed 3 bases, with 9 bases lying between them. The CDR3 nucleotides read TGTGCCAGCAGCCAAGAACCACACGGTGGAAACACCATATATTTT. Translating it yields CASSQEPHGGNTIYF.

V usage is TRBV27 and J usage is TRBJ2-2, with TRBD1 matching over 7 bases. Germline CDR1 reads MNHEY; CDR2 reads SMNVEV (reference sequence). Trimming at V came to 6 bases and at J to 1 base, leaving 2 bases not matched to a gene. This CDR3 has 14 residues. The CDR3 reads CASRTGRNTGELFF. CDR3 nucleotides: TGTGCCAGCAGGACAGGGAGGAACACCGGGGAGCTGTTTTTT.

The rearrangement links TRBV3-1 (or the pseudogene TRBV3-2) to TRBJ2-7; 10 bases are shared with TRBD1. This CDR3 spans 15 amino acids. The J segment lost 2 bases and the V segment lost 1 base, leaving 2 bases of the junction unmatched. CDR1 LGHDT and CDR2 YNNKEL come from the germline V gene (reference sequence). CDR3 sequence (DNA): TGTGCCAGCAGCCAAGGACAGGGGGCTACCTACGAGCAGTACTTC. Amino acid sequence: CASSQGQGATYEQYF.

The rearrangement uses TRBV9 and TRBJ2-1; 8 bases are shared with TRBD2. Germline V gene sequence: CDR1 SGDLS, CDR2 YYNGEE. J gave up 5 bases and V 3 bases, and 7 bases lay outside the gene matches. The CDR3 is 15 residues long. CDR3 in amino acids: CASSGKTSGHNEQFF. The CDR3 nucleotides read TGTGCCAGCAGCGGGAAAACTAGCGGCCACAATGAGCAGTTCTTC.

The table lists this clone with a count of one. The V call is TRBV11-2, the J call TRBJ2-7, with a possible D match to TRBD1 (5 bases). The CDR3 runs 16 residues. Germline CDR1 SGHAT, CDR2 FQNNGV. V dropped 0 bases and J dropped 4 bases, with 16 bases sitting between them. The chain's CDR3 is CASSLDARGLMYEQYF. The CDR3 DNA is TGTGCCAGCAGCTTAGACGCAAGGGGTCTTATGTACGAGCAGTACTTC.

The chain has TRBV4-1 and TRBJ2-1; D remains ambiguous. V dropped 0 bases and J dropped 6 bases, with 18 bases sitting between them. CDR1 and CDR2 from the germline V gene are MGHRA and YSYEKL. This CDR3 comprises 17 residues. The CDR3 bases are TGCGCCAGCAGCCAAGATTGGCCGGTCCCAAAGCGCAATGAGCAGTTCTTC. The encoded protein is CASSQDWPVPKRNEQFF.

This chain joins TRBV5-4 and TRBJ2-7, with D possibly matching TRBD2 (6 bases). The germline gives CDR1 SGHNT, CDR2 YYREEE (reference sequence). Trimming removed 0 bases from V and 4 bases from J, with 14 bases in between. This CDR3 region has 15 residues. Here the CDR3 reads CASSLAGGMGYEQYF. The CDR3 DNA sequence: TGTGCCAGCAGCTTGGCTGGCGGGATGGGATACGAGCAGTACTTC.

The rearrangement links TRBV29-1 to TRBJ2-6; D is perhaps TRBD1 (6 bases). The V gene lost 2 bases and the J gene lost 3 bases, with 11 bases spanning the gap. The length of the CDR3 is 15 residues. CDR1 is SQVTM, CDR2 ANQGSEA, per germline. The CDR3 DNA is TGCAGCGTTGAATCAGAAGGGGGTGGGGCCAACGTCCTGACTTTC. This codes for CSVESEGGGANVLTF.

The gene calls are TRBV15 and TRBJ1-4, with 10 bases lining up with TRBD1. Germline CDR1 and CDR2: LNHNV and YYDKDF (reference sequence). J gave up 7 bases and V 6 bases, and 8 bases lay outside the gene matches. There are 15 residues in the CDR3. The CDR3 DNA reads TGTGCCACCAGAGGACAGGGGGGTTTCAGTGAAAAACTGTTTTTT. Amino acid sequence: CATRGQGGFSEKLFF.

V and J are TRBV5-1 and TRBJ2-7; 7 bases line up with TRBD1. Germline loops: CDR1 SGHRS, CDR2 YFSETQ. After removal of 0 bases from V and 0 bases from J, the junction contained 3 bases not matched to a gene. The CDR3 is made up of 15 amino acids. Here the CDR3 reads CASSLAGTASYEQYF. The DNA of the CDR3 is TGCGCCAGCAGCTTGGCCGGGACAGCCTCCTACGAGCAGTACTTC.

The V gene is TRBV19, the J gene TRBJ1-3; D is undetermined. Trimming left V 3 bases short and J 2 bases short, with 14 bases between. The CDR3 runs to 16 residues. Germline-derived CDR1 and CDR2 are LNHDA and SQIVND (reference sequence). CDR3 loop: CASSIRPQEPGNTIYF. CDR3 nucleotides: TGTGCCAGTAGTATCCGACCTCAGGAACCTGGAAACACCATATATTTT.

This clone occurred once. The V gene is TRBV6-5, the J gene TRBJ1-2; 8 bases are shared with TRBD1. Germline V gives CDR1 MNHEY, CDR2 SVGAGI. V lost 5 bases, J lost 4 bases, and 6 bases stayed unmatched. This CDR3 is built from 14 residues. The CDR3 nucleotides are TGTGCCAGCAGTCGCAGGGGGCTAGGCTATGGCTACACCTTC. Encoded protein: CASSRRGLGYGYTF.

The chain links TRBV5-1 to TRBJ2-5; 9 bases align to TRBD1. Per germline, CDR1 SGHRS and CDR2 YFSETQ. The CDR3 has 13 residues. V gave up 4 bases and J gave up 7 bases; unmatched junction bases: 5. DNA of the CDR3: TGCGCCAGCAGCCCGGGACAGGGTGCGACCCAGTACTTC. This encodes CASSPGQGATQYF.

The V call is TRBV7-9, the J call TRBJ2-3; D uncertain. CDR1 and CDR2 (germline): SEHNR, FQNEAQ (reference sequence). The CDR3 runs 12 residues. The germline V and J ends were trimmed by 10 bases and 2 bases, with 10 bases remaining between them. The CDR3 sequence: CATRLITDTQYF. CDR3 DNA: TGTGCCACACGCTTGATCACAGATACGCAGTATTTT.

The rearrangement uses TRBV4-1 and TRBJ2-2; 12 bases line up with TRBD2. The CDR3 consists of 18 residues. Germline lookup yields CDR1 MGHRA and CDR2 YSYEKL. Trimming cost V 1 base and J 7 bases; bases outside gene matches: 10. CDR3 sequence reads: CASSQAGRLAGDVGELFF. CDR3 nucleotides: TGCGCCAGCAGCCAAGCGGGTCGACTAGCGGGAGACGTCGGGGAGCTGTTTTTT.

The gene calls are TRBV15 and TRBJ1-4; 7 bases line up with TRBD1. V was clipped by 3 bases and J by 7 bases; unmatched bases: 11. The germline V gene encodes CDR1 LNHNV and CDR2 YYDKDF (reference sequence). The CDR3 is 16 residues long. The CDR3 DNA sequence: TGTGCCACCAGCAGTTTTGGGGACAGCCAACCTGAAAAACTGTTTTTT. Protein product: CATSSFGDSQPEKLFF.

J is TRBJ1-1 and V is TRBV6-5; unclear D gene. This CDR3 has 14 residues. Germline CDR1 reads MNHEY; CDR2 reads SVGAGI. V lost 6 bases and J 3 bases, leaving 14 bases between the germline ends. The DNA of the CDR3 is TGTGCCAGCAGCCCCGCCCCGAGGGACACTGAAGCTTTCTTT. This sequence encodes CASSPAPRDTEAFF.

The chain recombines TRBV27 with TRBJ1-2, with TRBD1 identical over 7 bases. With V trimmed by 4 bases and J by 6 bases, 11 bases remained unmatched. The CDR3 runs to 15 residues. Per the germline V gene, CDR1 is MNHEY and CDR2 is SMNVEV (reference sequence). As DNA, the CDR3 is TGTGCCAGCAGTTCCCAACCCGACAGGGCCAATGGCTACACCTTC. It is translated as CASSSQPDRANGYTF.